This TCR beta chain was found in a study of monozygotic twins with inflammatory bowel disease. Germline values: CDR1 MGHRA, CDR2 YSYEKL. The CDR3 contains 16 residues. Each donor gave about 2.5 ml of peripheral blood. About this clonotype: Its antigen is not identified.

Study findings and constraints: No distinction between different T cell subtypes was possible. Patient repertoires may carry noise from differing immunosuppressive treatments.

TCRdb re-called the 5' RACE reads; every CDR3 protein appears as one record, without DNA. This table lists a few hundred thousand distinct CDR3 sequences. The receptor's source is a human donor with ulcerative colitis or Crohn's disease, or a healthy co-twin of an affected twin (not recorded which). This chain connects TRBV4-1 to TRBJ1-5. The sequencing sample was made of blood. The CDR3 region is CASSRGRDISNQPQHF.